This T cell receptor beta chain derives from a study of Ad26.COV2.S vaccination and SARS-CoV-2 variants. Study at large: Participants got Ad26.COV2.S intramuscularly, once or twice 56 days apart. Study results and caveats: Vaccine recipients and placebo recipients showed similar non-spike TCR breadth.

Concerning this clone: Its cognate antigen is unknown.

There are 14 residues in the CDR3. V lost 5 bases, J lost 0 bases, and 8 bases lay in between. Germline V gene data show CDR1 as MNHEY and CDR2 as SVGAGI. Here immunoSEQ multiplex PCR was the method, and the copy in TCRdb shows in-frame clones only, minus some. The sample consists of about 350,000 clones, 85% of them appearing once. Sample treatment: about 20 received Ad26.COV2.S at low or high dose, single or two shots; roughly five received placebo; per-sample allocation not given. Samples came from day 63 after the first vaccine or placebo injection. The rearrangement uses TRBV6-5 and TRBJ2-1, with D possibly matching TRBD1 (5 bases). The sequence came from a person aged 18 to 59 who received the Ad26.COV2.S COVID-19 vaccine or a placebo. The sequences come from peripheral blood, collected in a trial of Ad26.COV2.S vaccine versus placebo. The CDR3 region has the DNA TGTGCCAGCAGTCGACAGAACTCCTACAATGAGCAGTTCTTC. It specifies CASSRQNSYNEQFF.